The 32 T cell receptor beta chains presented below share a single source sample, sequenced in a study of blood T cells in healthy people across ages. A sample-barcoded 5' primer and a J-beta primer mix were used in a second PCR of about 7 to 12 cycles. TCRdb re-derived calls from the 5' RACE reads in MiXCR, one entry per CDR3 protein. The profile shows approximately 900,000 distinct CDR3 sequences, about 44% of them singletons. Sequenced input: blood. The receptors here all came from a man younger than 40 in good health.

With regard to this clonotype: One end of the junction does not line up with germline, which may come from a read error. The chain uses TRBV28 and TRBJ1-5; the D is unclear. CDR1 is MDHEN and CDR2 is SYDVKM in the germline V gene. The CDR3 extends over 14 amino acids. CDR3 sequence reads: CGSSSGGSNQPQHF. DNA of the CDR3: TGTGGCAGCAGTTCGGGAGGGAGCAATCAGCCCCAGCATTTT.

With regard to this clonotype: A junction boundary mismatches the germline segment, possibly from a read error. This rearrangement joins TRBV2 to TRBJ2-7, with 8 bases matching TRBD1. The CDR3 length is 15 residues. Germline V gene lookup returns CDR1 SNHLY and CDR2 FYNNEI. The CDR3 nucleotides read TGTGCCTGCAGTGAATCAGGGGGACAGGCCTACGAGCAGTACTTC. Translation: CACSESGGQAYEQYF.

A word on this clonotype: A much larger clone differs by one base, so this may be a read error. V and J are TRBV29-1 and TRBJ2-1; 15 bases match TRBD2. Germline values: CDR1 SQVTM, CDR2 ANQGSEA. The CDR3 spans 18 residues. In nucleotides, the CDR3 is TGCAACGTCGACGGGACTAGCGGGGGGCCTGTCTCCTACAATGAGCAGTTCTTC. It codes for CNVDGTSGGPVSYNEQFF.

This rearrangement joins TRBV20-1 to TRBJ1-1; 7 bases are shared with TRBD1. The germline V gene encodes CDR1 DFQATT and CDR2 SNEGSKA (reference sequence). The CDR3 covers 14 residues. The V and J ends lost 6 bases and 1 base, in that order; junction bases with no gene match: 8. CDR3 nucleotides: TGCAGTGCGACTGACAGGGCTCGGAACACTGAAGCTTTCTTT. This encodes CSATDRARNTEAFF.

In its sample, this clonotype was seen a few times. The chain recombines TRBV9 with TRBJ2-7; 8 nucleotides line up with TRBD2. The CDR3 consists of 15 residues. Per germline, CDR1 SGDLS and CDR2 YYNGEE. The junction had 6 bases not matched to a gene; V was cut back by 2 bases and J by 2 bases. Here the CDR3 reads CASSVQGSGTYEQYF. In nucleotides, the CDR3 is TGTGCCAGCAGCGTTCAGGGTAGCGGGACCTACGAGCAGTACTTC.

The chain employs TRBV7-9 and TRBJ2-3; D unclear. Trimming removed 1 base from V and 1 base from J, with 9 bases in between. Germline V gene sequence: CDR1 SEHNR, CDR2 FQNEAQ (reference sequence). This CDR3 region has 15 residues. Written as DNA, the CDR3 is TGTGCCAGCAGCTTAGAAGTCACTGGCACAGATACGCAGTATTTT. It specifies CASSLEVTGTDTQYF.

The chain has TRBV30 and TRBJ1-2, with TRBD1 matching over 9 bases. Looked up from germline, CDR1 is GTSNPN and CDR2 is SVGIG (reference sequence). V was clipped by 1 base and J by 4 bases; unmatched bases: 7. The CDR3 length is 15 residues. CDR3 loop: CAWSAGQGFVYGYTF. The CDR3, as DNA: TGTGCCTGGAGTGCAGGACAGGGGTTCGTCTATGGCTACACCTTC.

V and J are TRBV7-9 and TRBJ1-1; the D is unclear. CDR1 SEHNR and CDR2 FQNEAQ come from the germline V gene (reference sequence). This CDR3 is built from 15 residues. The V end was cut by 4 bases, the J end by 2 bases, with 14 bases between. The CDR3 is CASSSSRTDNTEAFF. Here the CDR3 DNA reads TGTGCCAGCAGCTCATCACGGACGGACAACACTGAAGCTTTCTTT.

The chain uses TRBV14 and TRBJ1-1, with 7 bases lining up with TRBD1. Germline V CDR1 and CDR2: SGHDN, FVKESK. The CDR3 has 15 amino acids. V shed 2 bases and J 0 bases; nucleotides not matched to a gene: 3. The CDR3 DNA reads as TGTGCCAGCAGCCAACGACAGGGTTTGAACACTGAAGCTTTCTTT. Translating gives CASSQRQGLNTEAFF.

This clonotype was detected once. The CDR3 sequence is CAITGRREESNLNYGYTF. In nucleotides, the CDR3 is TGTGCCATCACCGGCCGCAGGGAAGAATCTAACCTTAACTATGGCTACACCTTC. The V and J genes are TRBV10-3 and TRBJ1-2; maybe TRBD1 (5 bases). The CDR3 length is 18 residues. The V gene's germline CDR1 is ENHRY and CDR2 SYGVKD. The V gene lost 7 bases and the J gene lost 1 base, with 25 bases spanning the gap.

The chain links TRBV5-1 to TRBJ2-1; D unresolved. The last part of the DNA fits TRBJ2-7 better; the J call may be wrong. The CDR3 contains 15 residues. Germline CDR1 reads SGHRS; CDR2 reads YFSETQ. The CDR3: CASSPDAISYNEQYF. The DNA of the CDR3 is TGCGCCAGCAGCCCCGATGCGATCTCCTACAATGAGCAGTACTTC.

The chain has TRBV28 and TRBJ2-7; D remains unclear. Germline V CDR1 and CDR2: MDHEN, SYDVKM. V lost 1 base to trimming and J lost 5 bases, with 15 bases between them. This CDR3 region has 15 residues. The CDR3 DNA reads TGTGCCAGCAGTTTATTGGCAGTTGATAACCACGAGCAGTACTTC. It yields the protein CASSLLAVDNHEQYF.

The rearrangement joins TRBV7-3 to TRBJ2-7, with 9 positions matching TRBD1. Trimming at V came to 2 bases and at J to 3 bases, leaving 8 bases not matched to a gene. Germline CDR1 is SGHTA and CDR2 is FQGTGA. The CDR3 extends over 16 amino acids. For the CDR3, the DNA is TGTGCCAGCAGCTTAGCAAGTCCGGGACAGGGCTACGAGCAGTACTTC. It encodes CASSLASPGQGYEQYF. The whole variable domain, remainder taken from reference TRBV7-3 and TRBJ2-7, is GAGVSQTPSNKVTEKGKYVELRCDPISGHTALYWYRQSLGQGPEFLIYFQGTGAADDSGLPNDRFFAVRPEGSVSTLKIQRTERGDSAVYLCASSLASPGQGYEQYFGPGTRLTVT.

This sequence joins TRBV29-1 and TRBJ2-3; D call uncertain. V was pared by 1 base and J by 0 bases, with 5 bases between. Germline assignment: CDR1 SQVTM and CDR2 ANQGSEA. This CDR3 comprises 13 residues. The DNA of the CDR3 is TGCAGCGTTGAAGTGGCTAGCACAGATACGCAGTATTTT. Encoded protein: CSVEVASTDTQYF.

This chain connects TRBV20-1 to TRBJ2-5; D is tentatively TRBD1 or TRBD2 (5 bases each). The CDR3 spans 12 residues. V lost 8 bases and J 7 bases, leaving 17 bases between the germline ends. Germline CDR1 DFQATT, CDR2 SNEGSKA (reference sequence). The CDR3 DNA reads TGCAGTTTGAGACTGGGGGATCGGACCCAGTACTTC. It encodes CSLRLGDRTQYF.

The chain couples TRBV11-2 to TRBJ2-1; possibly TRBD2 for D (6 bases). The CDR3 totals 18 residues. V was shortened by 5 bases and J by 2 bases, with 22 bases between the two germline ends. The germline V gene has CDR1 SGHAT and CDR2 FQNNGV. CDR3 DNA sequence: TGTGCCAGCAGCATCCCCCACGTGGAGGGGTTGGCCTACAATGAGCAGTTCTTC. This translates into CASSIPHVEGLAYNEQFF.

The CDR3 spells CASSSGQNTYNEQYF. CDR3 bases: TGTGCCAGCAGCTCGGGACAGAATACTTACAATGAGCAGTACTTC. The chain uses TRBV5-6 and TRBJ2-7, with 7 bases aligning to TRBD1. Per the germline V gene, CDR1 is SGHDT and CDR2 is YYEEEE. After removal of 3 bases from V and 7 bases from J, the junction contained 13 bases not matched to a gene. The CDR3 has 15 residues.

This chain links TRBV3-1 with TRBJ2-7, with TRBD1 identical over 8 bases. The V gene end was trimmed by 0 bases and the J gene end by 2 bases; junction bases not matched to a gene: 6. This CDR3 has 16 amino acids. The germline gives CDR1 LGHDT, CDR2 YNNKEL (reference sequence). The CDR3 region has the DNA TGTGCCAGCAGCCAAGATCTTAGGACAGGGACCTACGAGCAGTACTTC. Protein product: CASSQDLRTGTYEQYF.

The genes are TRBV13 and TRBJ1-1, with D maybe TRBD1 (6 bases). CDR3 size: 14 residues. V dropped 6 bases and J dropped 3 bases, with 14 bases sitting between them. Per the germline V gene, CDR1 is PRHDT and CDR2 is FYEKMQ (reference sequence). The CDR3 spells CASRAGARDTEAFF. The CDR3 region has the DNA TGTGCCAGCAGAGCAGGGGCCAGGGACACTGAAGCTTTCTTT.

The chain combines TRBV7-2 with TRBJ1-2, with 12 bases aligning to TRBD1. The CDR3 totals 16 residues. CDR1 is SGHTA and CDR2 is FQGNSA in the germline V gene. The ends lost 1 base at V and 5 bases at J; junction bases unmatched: 5. DNA for the CDR3: TGTGCCAGCAGCTTAGAGGGACAGGGGGCCGGGTATGGCTACACCTTC. Its protein is CASSLEGQGAGYGYTF.

This clonotype has only a few counts. The rearrangement uses TRBV6-5 and TRBJ2-5; possible D gene TRBD1, 6 bases. CDR1 is MNHEY, CDR2 SVGAGI, per germline. The V gene lost 11 bases and the J gene lost 11 bases, with 27 bases spanning the gap. This CDR3 has 14 residues. CDR3 sequence reads: CAGLARQVYNEQYF. The CDR3 bases are TGTGCCGGGCTTGCGCGACAGGTATACAATGAGCAGTACTTC.

The chain joins TRBV4-1 to TRBJ1-1, with D possibly matching TRBD1 (5 bases). V was clipped by 4 bases and J by 1 base, with 16 bases between them. The CDR3 spans 16 residues. Germline assignment: CDR1 MGHRA and CDR2 YSYEKL. The CDR3 DNA reads as TGCGCCAGCAGCCCCTCCCCCCAGGGAGCGAACACTGAAGCTTTCTTT. Its translation is CASSPSPQGANTEAFF.

The V call is TRBV9, the J call TRBJ2-3, with 11 bases matching TRBD2. The CDR3 has 16 residues. Germline V gene lookup returns CDR1 SGDLS and CDR2 YYNGEE. J lost 0 bases, V lost 3 bases, and 3 bases had no gene match. For the CDR3, the DNA is TGTGCCAGCAGCGCGGGACTAGCGGAGAGCACAGATACGCAGTATTTT. It codes for CASSAGLAESTDTQYF.

This clonotype was found once. The rearrangement uses TRBV5-8 and TRBJ2-4; D gene uncertain. The J call is uncertain, as TRBJ2-7 better fits the DNA end. Per the germline V gene, CDR1 is SGHTS and CDR2 is YDEGEE. This CDR3 has 14 residues. The CDR3 DNA is TGTGCCAGCAGCTCTCTTCGGAGCTCCTACGAGCAGTACTTC. This sequence encodes CASSSLRSSYEQYF.

As regards this clonotype: With a much larger clone just one base away, this may be a read error. The chain employs TRBV29-1 and TRBJ2-5; 9 positions agree with TRBD2. The germline CDR1 and CDR2 sequences are SQVTM and ANQGSEA. Losses at the gene ends were 7 bases for V and 11 bases for J; bases not matched to a gene: 17. The CDR3 runs 14 residues. This CDR3 is CSGGAGGPLNEQYF. The CDR3 DNA reads TGCAGCGGAGGGGCGGGGGGGCCCCTCAATGAGCAGTACTTC.

The chain is built from TRBV4-1 and TRBJ1-4, with D maybe TRBD1 (6 bases). This CDR3 contains 16 residues. Looked up from germline, CDR1 is MGHRA and CDR2 is YSYEKL. The V end was cut by 0 bases, the J end by 5 bases, with 13 bases between. DNA of the CDR3: TGCGCCAGCAGCCAAGATAGGGGAGGGGGGAATGAAAAACTGTTTTTT. Its protein is CASSQDRGGGNEKLFF.

The chain links TRBV5-5 to TRBJ2-3; D ambiguous. The CDR3 extends over 15 amino acids. V was pared by 4 bases and J by 0 bases, with 12 bases between. Germline-derived CDR1 and CDR2 are SGHKS and YYEKEE (reference sequence). CDR3 sequence: CASSQMAVSTDTQYF. DNA of the CDR3: TGTGCCAGCAGCCAAATGGCAGTTAGCACAGATACGCAGTATTTT.

The genes are TRBV20-1 and TRBJ2-7, with D uncertain. The CDR3 sequence is 12 residues long. Trimming stripped 7 bases from V and 0 bases from J, with 10 bases between. Germline V gene lookup returns CDR1 DFQATT and CDR2 SNEGSKA (reference sequence). The DNA of the CDR3 is TGCAGTGTCACGACAAGCTCCTACGAGCAGTACTTC. The encoded protein is CSVTTSSYEQYF.

The chain has TRBV20-1 and TRBJ1-5; the D gene is possibly TRBD1 (6 bases). In germline, CDR1 is DFQATT, CDR2 SNEGSKA (reference sequence). V was trimmed by 2 bases and J by 6 bases, leaving 17 bases between them. This CDR3 contains 15 residues. Written as DNA, the CDR3 is TGCAGTGCTAGAATGGACAGCCTTAATCCTCAGCCCCAGCATTTT. It codes for CSARMDSLNPQPQHF.

The chain carries TRBV28 and TRBJ2-1; D may correspond to TRBD1 or TRBD2 (5 bases each). This CDR3 comprises 16 residues. The germline V gene encodes CDR1 MDHEN and CDR2 SYDVKM. The V end lost 6 bases, the J end lost 1 base, and 16 bases lay between the germline ends. CDR3 amino acids: CASSPTGTVSYNEQFF. The CDR3 DNA sequence: TGTGCCAGCAGCCCCACCGGGACGGTATCCTACAATGAGCAGTTCTTC.

The chain carries TRBV7-2 and TRBJ1-2; D is undetermined. This CDR3 comprises 13 residues. V lost 2 bases to trimming and J lost 6 bases, with 10 bases between them. Germline V gene lookup returns CDR1 SGHTA and CDR2 FQGNSA. This chain's CDR3 is CASSLKRGNGYTF. The CDR3, as DNA: TGTGCCAGCAGCTTAAAGCGAGGGAATGGCTACACCTTC.

V and J are TRBV28 and TRBJ1-4; possibly TRBD1 for D (6 bases). Germline CDR1 MDHEN, CDR2 SYDVKM. The CDR3 contains 15 residues. The V end lost 4 bases, the J end lost 4 bases, and 13 bases lay between the germline ends. In DNA form, the CDR3 reads TGTGCCAGCAGTTCGATACAGGGAATTAATGAAAAACTGTTTTTT. The encoded protein is CASSSIQGINEKLFF. The full variable domain, completed using reference TRBV28 and TRBJ1-4, is DVKVTQSSRYLVKRTGEKVFLECVQDMDHENMFWYRQDPGLGLRLIYFSYDVKMKEKGDIPEGYSVSREKKERFSLILESASTNQTSMYLCASSSIQGINEKLFFGSGTQLSVL.